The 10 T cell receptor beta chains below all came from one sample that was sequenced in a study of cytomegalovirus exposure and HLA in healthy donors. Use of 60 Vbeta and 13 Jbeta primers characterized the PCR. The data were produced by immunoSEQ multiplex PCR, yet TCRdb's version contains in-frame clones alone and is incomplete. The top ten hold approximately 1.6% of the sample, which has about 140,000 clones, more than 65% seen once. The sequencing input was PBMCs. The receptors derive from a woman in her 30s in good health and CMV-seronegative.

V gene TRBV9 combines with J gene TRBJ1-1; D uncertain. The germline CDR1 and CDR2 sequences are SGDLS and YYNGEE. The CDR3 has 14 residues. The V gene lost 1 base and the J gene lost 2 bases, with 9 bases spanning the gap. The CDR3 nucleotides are TGTGCCAGCAGCGTACAAGAAGCAAACACTGAAGCTTTCTTT. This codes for CASSVQEANTEAFF.

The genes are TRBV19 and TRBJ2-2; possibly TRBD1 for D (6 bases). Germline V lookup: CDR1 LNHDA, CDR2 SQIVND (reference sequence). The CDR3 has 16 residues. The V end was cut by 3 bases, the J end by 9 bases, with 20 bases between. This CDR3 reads CASSMSTGSGSRELFF. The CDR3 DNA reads TGTGCCAGTAGTATGTCAACAGGGAGCGGAAGTAGGGAGCTGTTTTTT. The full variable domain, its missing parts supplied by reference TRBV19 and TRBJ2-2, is DGGITQSPKYLFRKEGQNVTLSCEQNLNHDAMYWYRQDPGQGLRLIYYSQIVNDFQKGDIAEGYSVSREKKESFPLTVTSAQKNPTAFYLCASSMSTGSGSRELFFGEGSRLTVL.

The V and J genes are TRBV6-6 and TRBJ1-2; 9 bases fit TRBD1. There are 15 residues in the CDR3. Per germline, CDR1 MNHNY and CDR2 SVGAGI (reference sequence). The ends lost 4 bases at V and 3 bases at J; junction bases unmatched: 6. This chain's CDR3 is CASSSIQGADYGYTF. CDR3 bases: TGTGCCAGCAGTTCTATACAGGGGGCGGACTATGGCTACACCTTC.

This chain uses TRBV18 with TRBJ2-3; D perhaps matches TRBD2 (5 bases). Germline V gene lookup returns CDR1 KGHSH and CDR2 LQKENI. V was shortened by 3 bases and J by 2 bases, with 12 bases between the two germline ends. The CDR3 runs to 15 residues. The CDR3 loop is CASSPSGEPTDTQYF. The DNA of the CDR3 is TGTGCCAGCTCACCTTCCGGGGAGCCCACAGATACGCAGTATTTT.

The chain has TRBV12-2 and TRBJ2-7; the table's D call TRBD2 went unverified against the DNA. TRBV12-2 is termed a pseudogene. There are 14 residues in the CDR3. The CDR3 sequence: CASRLGASTYEQYF. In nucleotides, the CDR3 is TGTGCAAGTCGCTTAGGAGCGAGTACCTACGAGCAGTACTTC.

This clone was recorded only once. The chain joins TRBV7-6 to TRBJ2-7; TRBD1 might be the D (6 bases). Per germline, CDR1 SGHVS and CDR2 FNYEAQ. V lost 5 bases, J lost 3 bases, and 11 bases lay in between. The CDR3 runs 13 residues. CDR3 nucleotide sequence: TGTGCCAGCAGCCCTCGGACAGACTACGAGCAGTACTTC. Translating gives CASSPRTDYEQYF.

CDR3 DNA: TGTGCCAGCGTTTTAGCGTACCCGTACTTC. This codes for CASVLAYPYF. The chain recombines TRBV7-6 with TRBJ2-7; a weak D match, TRBD2 (5 bases). V dropped 8 bases and J dropped 12 bases, with 14 bases sitting between them. The CDR3 extends over 10 amino acids. CDR1 and CDR2 from the germline V gene are SGHVS and FNYEAQ.

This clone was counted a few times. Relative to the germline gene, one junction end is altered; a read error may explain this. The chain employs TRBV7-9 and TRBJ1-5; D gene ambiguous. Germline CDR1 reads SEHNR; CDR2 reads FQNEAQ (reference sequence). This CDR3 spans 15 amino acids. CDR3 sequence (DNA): TGTTCCAGCAGCTTAGAGGCGGGTAGCAATCAGCCCCAGCATTTT. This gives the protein CSSSLEAGSNQPQHF.

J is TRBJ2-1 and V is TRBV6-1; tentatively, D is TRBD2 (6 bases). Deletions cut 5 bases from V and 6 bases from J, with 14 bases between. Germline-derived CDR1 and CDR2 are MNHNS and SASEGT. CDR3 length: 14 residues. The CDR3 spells CASSPGEISNEQFF. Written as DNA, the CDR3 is TGTGCCAGCAGTCCGGGAGAGATCTCCAATGAGCAGTTCTTC.

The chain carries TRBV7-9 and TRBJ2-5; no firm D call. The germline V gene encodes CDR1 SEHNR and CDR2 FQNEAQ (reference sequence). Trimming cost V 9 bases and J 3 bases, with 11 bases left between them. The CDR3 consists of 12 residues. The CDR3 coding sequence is TGTGCCAGTACGAGGAGTGAAGAGACCCAGTACTTC. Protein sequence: CASTRSEETQYF.